This entry features one TCR beta chain sequence. The antigen is unknown. This record comes from a study of T-cell memory formation after mild COVID-19. Overall study: Largely donor-specific TCR clusters were found. The study's findings and limits: Contracting CD8+ clones were enriched in EMRA, CD4+ mainly in CM and EM.

MiXCR, applied by TCRdb to the 5' RACE reads, yields one record per CDR3 protein. The data contain some 120,000 distinct CDR3 sequences, about a sixth of them singletons. V was clipped by 2 bases and J by 4 bases, with 11 bases between them. CDR3 length equals 14 residues. The germline gives CDR1 MNHEY, CDR2 SVGAGI. The sequence came from a man between 18 and 29 years old who had mild COVID-19 (a few samples of this study predate the infection). Cell type and time point are not known. The V call is TRBV6-5, the J call TRBJ2-5, with D perhaps assigned TRBD1 or TRBD2 (5 bases each). Material for sequencing was PBMCs or a T cell subset sorted from them (not recorded which). The CDR3 spells CASSYGGFSETQYF. CDR3 in DNA: TGTGCCAGCAGTTACGGGGGTTTTTCAGAGACCCAGTACTTC.